This T cell receptor (beta chain) came from a study of blood T cells in healthy people across ages. Study results and caveats: Not knowing donor CMV status may have confounded expanded clonotype changes.

This clonotype showed up many times. As yet, its antigen is unknown. The CDR3 runs 14 residues. The germline V gene encodes CDR1 MNHNS and CDR2 SASEGT. The V and J ends lost 4 bases and 8 bases, in that order; junction bases with no gene match: 6. The authors ran a second PCR of roughly 6 to 12 cycles using a sample-barcoded 5' primer and a J-beta primer mix. TCRdb passed the 5' RACE reads through MiXCR, listing each CDR3 protein once. The data show hundreds of thousands of distinct CDR3 sequences, less than 35% seen once. Researchers isolated at least 6.5 million PBMCs per sample. The chain recombines TRBV6-1 with TRBJ2-4; TRBD1 agrees at 9 bases. Sequencing was performed on blood. This TCR came from an elderly woman in good health. In DNA, the CDR3 is TGTGCCAGCAGTGTCGGACAGGGGATGGACATTCAGTACTTC. Translating it yields CASSVGQGMDIQYF.